The rows below give T cell receptor beta chains drawn from one sample of a study of T cells after somatic rescue of genetic block. The assay was immunoSEQ multiplex PCR, and TCRdb's table has in-frame clones only and misses some. Of 85,000 to 90,000 clones listed, about 90% are singletons. The specimen sequenced was peripheral blood mononuclear cells (PBMCs). The receptor source for this set is a woman under 30. The CDR3 runs from the conserved cysteine through the conserved F or W. The D gene is left open where the match is weak. Rows give clone size only sometimes, using once, few, many, or a class for an expanded clone.

abundance: .; d_gene: .; v_gene: TRBV4-1; j_gene: TRBJ1-5; CDR3nt: TGCGCCAGCAGCCAATGGGATGCCGGAAATCAGCCCCAGCATTTT; CDR3aa: CASSQWDAGNQPQHF
abundance: .; d_gene: .; v_gene: TRBV18; j_gene: TRBJ2-7; CDR3nt: TGTGCCAGCTCACTGCGGACAGAAAATTACGAGCAGTACTTC; CDR3aa: CASSLRTENYEQYF
abundance: once; d_gene: .; v_gene: TRBV5-4; j_gene: TRBJ2-7; CDR3nt: TGTGCCAGCAGCTCACCCGAAGGGGGGACGGATTACTTC; CDR3aa: CASSSPEGGTDYF
abundance: once; d_gene: .; v_gene: TRBV18; j_gene: TRBJ2-3; CDR3nt: TGTGCCAGCTCCATTATGGGGGGTGGAAGCACAGATACGCAGTATTTT; CDR3aa: CASSIMGGGSTDTQYF
abundance: .; d_gene: .; v_gene: TRBV19; j_gene: TRBJ2-5; CDR3nt: TGTGCCAGTAGTATTGGGGATCCCAGGGCCCAGTACTTC; CDR3aa: CASSIGDPRAQYF
abundance: .; d_gene: .; v_gene: TRBV6-1; j_gene: TRBJ1-2; CDR3nt: TGTGCCAGCAGTGAAGTAGGGTATGGCTACACCTTC; CDR3aa: CASSEVGYGYTF
abundance: .; d_gene: .; v_gene: TRBV19; j_gene: TRBJ1-1; CDR3nt: TGTGCCAGTACGATCCGCGGGGATCACTACACTGAAGCTTTCTTT; CDR3aa: CASTIRGDHYTEAFF
abundance: .; d_gene: .; v_gene: TRBV30; j_gene: TRBJ2-5; CDR3nt: TGTGCCTGGACCCTATCAGAGACCCAGTACTTC; CDR3aa: CAWTLSETQYF
abundance: .; d_gene: .; v_gene: TRBV27; j_gene: TRBJ1-1; CDR3nt: TGTGCCAGCAGTTTATGGAGGGGGGGGGACACTGAAGCTTTCTTT; CDR3aa: CASSLWRGGDTEAFF
abundance: .; d_gene: .; v_gene: TRBV4-3; j_gene: TRBJ2-1; CDR3nt: TGCGCCAGCAGCTTAACTGTACTGACAAGAGGATACAATGAGCAGTTCTTC; CDR3aa: CASSLTVLTRGYNEQFF
abundance: .; d_gene: TRBD2; v_gene: TRBV19; j_gene: TRBJ2-3; CDR3nt: TGTGCCAGTAGTATAAGCGGGAGTGGGACAGATACGCAGTATTTT; CDR3aa: CASSISGSGTDTQYF
abundance: .; d_gene: .; v_gene: TRBV15; j_gene: TRBJ2-7; CDR3nt: TGTGCCACCAGCAGAGGCGACAGTAGCGAGCAGTACTTC; CDR3aa: CATSRGDSSEQYF
abundance: .; d_gene: TRBD2; v_gene: TRBV5-4; j_gene: TRBJ2-4; CDR3nt: TGTGCCAGCAGCTCCGGGACTAGCGGGGTAAAAAACATTCAGTACTTC; CDR3aa: CASSSGTSGVKNIQYF
abundance: .; d_gene: .; v_gene: TRBV7-2; j_gene: TRBJ2-7; CDR3nt: TGTGCCAGCAGCTCCCGTTATAGCTACGAGCAGTACTTC; CDR3aa: CASSSRYSYEQYF
abundance: .; d_gene: TRBD1; v_gene: TRBV6-1; j_gene: TRBJ1-2; CDR3nt: TGTGCCAGCAGTGAAAATCCCCGGACAGGGGACTACTATGGCTACACCTTC; CDR3aa: CASSENPRTGDYYGYTF
abundance: .; d_gene: .; v_gene: TRBV27; j_gene: TRBJ1-2; CDR3nt: TGTGCCAGCAGTTTTTATCGGGACGGGAGGGGAGGCTACACCTTC; CDR3aa: CASSFYRDGRGGYTF
abundance: .; d_gene: TRBD1; v_gene: TRBV27; j_gene: TRBJ2-5; CDR3nt: TGTGCCAGCCGACAGGGGCAAGAGACCCAGTACTTC; CDR3aa: CASRQGQETQYF
abundance: few; d_gene: .; v_gene: TRBV18; j_gene: TRBJ1-1; CDR3nt: TGTGCCAGCTCACCAGCGGGTACTGAAGCTTTCTTT; CDR3aa: CASSPAGTEAFF
abundance: .; d_gene: TRBD2; v_gene: TRBV6-1; j_gene: TRBJ2-7; CDR3nt: TGTGCCAGCAGCGAACTAGCGGGAGGGCCGGGGGAGCAGTACTTC; CDR3aa: CASSELAGGPGEQYF
abundance: once; d_gene: TRBD1; v_gene: TRBV7-2; j_gene: TRBJ2-7; CDR3nt: TGTGCCAGCAGCTCAGACAGGGCCGAGCAGTACTTC; CDR3aa: CASSSDRAEQYF
abundance: .; d_gene: .; v_gene: TRBV27; j_gene: TRBJ2-7; CDR3nt: TGTGCCAGCAGTTTTGGGGGAGCAGGGGCTCCATACGAGCAGTACTTC; CDR3aa: CASSFGGAGAPYEQYF
abundance: once; d_gene: TRBD2; v_gene: TRBV13; j_gene: TRBJ2-1; CDR3nt: TGTGCCAGCAGCTTATATCCCGGCAGACTAGCGGGAGGGCCAGTCAACTTCAACGAGCAGTTCTTC; CDR3aa: CASSLYPGRLAGGPVNFNEQFF
abundance: .; d_gene: .; v_gene: TRBV7-8; j_gene: TRBJ1-4; CDR3nt: TGTGCCAGCAGCTGGTATAGGGACGTTACAACTAATGAAAAACTGTTTTTT; CDR3aa: CASSWYRDVTTNEKLFF
abundance: .; d_gene: .; v_gene: TRBV28; j_gene: TRBJ1-1; CDR3nt: TGTGCCAGCAACAATTGGGGTCTGGCTTTCTTT; CDR3aa: CASNNWGLAFF
abundance: .; d_gene: TRBD1; v_gene: TRBV4-2; j_gene: TRBJ1-1; CDR3nt: TGTGCCAGCAGCCCTCGGGACAGAAAGAGGGCTTTCTTT; CDR3aa: CASSPRDRKRAFF
abundance: .; d_gene: .; v_gene: TRBV11-3; j_gene: TRBJ2-7; CDR3nt: TGTGCCAGCAGCTTGGCCAGGGGCCGGGGTGCCGAGCAGTACTTC; CDR3aa: CASSLARGRGAEQYF
abundance: .; d_gene: .; v_gene: TRBV5-4; j_gene: TRBJ2-7; CDR3nt: TGTGCCAGCAGCTCCTCGGAGATCCACGAGCAGTACTTC; CDR3aa: CASSSSEIHEQYF
abundance: .; d_gene: .; v_gene: TRBV6-5; j_gene: TRBJ2-1; CDR3nt: TGTGCCAGCAGTGTTGGTCTAGCGTCCTACAATGAGCAGTTCTTC; CDR3aa: CASSVGLASYNEQFF
abundance: .; d_gene: .; v_gene: TRBV19; j_gene: TRBJ2-2; CDR3nt: TGTGCCAGTACAAGCGGGGGACAGAAACCTACCGGGGAGCTGTTTTTT; CDR3aa: CASTSGGQKPTGELFF